This passage covers 11 T cell receptor beta chains from one sample sequenced in a study of T cells in Graves' hyperthyroidism and ophthalmopathy. Authors of the study amplified TCR beta CDR3 regions from RNA transcripts. HTBI primers were employed in a first-round RT-PCR of the TCR CDR3. From the multiplex PCR reads, TCRdb called clonotypes with MiXCR, one entry per CDR3 protein. This sample has about half a million distinct CDR3 sequences, with about 15% found just once. Sample: blood. The receptors shown here come from a woman aged 25 to 45 with Graves' ophthalmopathy.

At least ten counts were recorded for this clonotype. The chain carries TRBV30 and TRBJ1-2; no reliable D call. The CDR3 totals 11 residues. The germline gives CDR1 GTSNPN, CDR2 SVGIG (reference sequence). Between the trimmed V and J ends, which lost 2 bases and 8 bases, there was a span of 9 bases. The DNA of the CDR3 is TGTGCCTGGAGTAGTCCCTCCGGCTACACCTTC. Amino acid sequence: CAWSSPSGYTF.

The table lists this clonotype with many counts. The chain recombines TRBV24-1 with TRBJ2-7; D gene unclear. Trimming pared 3 bases from V and 0 bases from J, leaving 14 bases between. Germline lookup yields CDR1 KGHDR and CDR2 SFDVKD. The CDR3 is 16 amino acids. The CDR3 protein is CATSDTPGRSSYEQYF. The CDR3, as DNA: TGTGCCACCAGTGATACCCCCGGCCGCTCCTCCTACGAGCAGTACTTC.

This clonotype was picked up a small number of times. CDR3 sequence: CASSTGVQLSDTQYF. Written as DNA, the CDR3 is TGTGCCAGCAGCACAGGGGTACAATTGTCAGATACGCAGTATTTT. The rearrangement joins TRBV13 to TRBJ2-3; TRBD1 aligns across 7 bases. The V segment lost 5 bases and the J segment 4 bases; nucleotides outside the gene matches: 9. CDR1 and CDR2 from the germline V gene are PRHDT and FYEKMQ (reference sequence). CDR3 length: 15 amino acids. The whole variable domain, filled in from reference TRBV13 and TRBJ2-3, reads AAGVIQSPRHLIKEKRETATLKCYPIPRHDTVYWYQQGPGQDPQFLISFYEKMQSDKGSIPDRFSAQQFSDYHSELNMSSLELGDSALYFCASSTGVQLSDTQYFGPGTRLTVL.

Ten or more counts support this clonotype. This chain links TRBV2 with TRBJ1-1; maybe TRBD1 (5 bases). Germline CDR1 SNHLY, CDR2 FYNNEI. The germline V and J ends were trimmed by 0 bases and 4 bases, with 12 bases remaining between them. The CDR3 contains 15 residues. DNA for the CDR3: TGTGCCAGCAGTGAAGCGTGGAGGGGAATCACTGAAGCTTTCTTT. Its translation: CASSEAWRGITEAFF.

Ten or more counts support this clonotype. The chain carries TRBV6-2 or TRBV6-3 and TRBJ2-4, with D possibly called TRBD1 or TRBD2 (5 bases each). From germline, CDR1 is MNHEY and CDR2 SVGEGT. The CDR3 is made up of 16 amino acids. Between the trimmed V and J ends, which lost 6 bases and 2 bases, there was a span of 17 bases. DNA for the CDR3: TGTGCCAGCAGCATCTGGGACCCGGGGCCCAAAAACATTCAGTACTTC. This codes for CASSIWDPGPKNIQYF.

This clonotype has ten or more counts. V gene TRBV29-1 combines with J gene TRBJ2-7; D is unclear. The CDR3 runs to 13 residues. V was cut by 4 bases and J by 4 bases, with 14 bases left in between. CDR1 and CDR2 from the germline V gene are SQVTM and ANQGSEA. The DNA of the CDR3 is TGCAGCGTTGGCGCCCATACCAATTACGAGCAGTACTTC. Protein product: CSVGAHTNYEQYF.

This rearrangement joins TRBV7-8 to TRBJ2-2; a weak D match, TRBD2 (5 bases). Germline lookup yields CDR1 SGHVS and CDR2 FQNEAQ. The CDR3 spans 16 residues. V was clipped by 1 base and J by 1 base, with 10 bases between them. As DNA, the CDR3 is TGTGCCAGCAGCTTAGATCCCGGGATGAACACCGGGGAGCTGTTTTTT. It yields the protein CASSLDPGMNTGELFF.

This clonotype was counted at least ten times. V gene TRBV28 combines with J gene TRBJ2-1, with 9 bases aligning to TRBD1. Germline V gene sequence: CDR1 MDHEN, CDR2 SYDVKM. The CDR3 consists of 16 residues. J gave up 2 bases and V 5 bases, and 7 bases lay outside the gene matches. CDR3 amino acids: CASSIPGTGTYNEQFF. The CDR3 DNA sequence: TGTGCCAGCAGTATTCCCGGGACAGGGACCTACAATGAGCAGTTCTTC.

Details on this clonotype: The junction and the germline gene differ at one end; a read error may be behind it. The V gene is TRBV5-1, the J gene TRBJ2-3; 10 nucleotides match TRBD1. Germline values: CDR1 SGHRS, CDR2 YFSETQ. The CDR3 runs to 15 residues. In nucleotides, the CDR3 is TGCGCCTGCAGCGAGGGGACAGGGGCACAGGGTACGCAGTATTTT. Protein sequence: CACSEGTGAQGTQYF.

This clonotype has a single count. The gene calls are TRBV7-2 and TRBJ1-4, with D possibly TRBD1 on 6 matching bases. This CDR3 is built from 16 residues. Germline V CDR1 and CDR2: SGHTA, FQGNSA. Trimming left V 1 base short and J 2 bases short, with 11 bases between. The CDR3 loop reads CASSLVRGGTNEKLFF. The CDR3 DNA reads TGTGCCAGCAGCTTAGTTAGGGGGGGGACTAATGAAAAACTGTTTTTT.

There are a few counts of this clonotype. This sequence joins TRBV18 and TRBJ2-7; TRBD1 matches at 7 bases. CDR1 is KGHSH and CDR2 is LQKENI in the germline V gene. The CDR3 is 15 residues long. The V gene end was trimmed by 3 bases and the J gene end by 5 bases; junction bases not matched to a gene: 10. The CDR3 loop is CASSPTEGTGDEQYF. CDR3 in DNA: TGTGCCAGCTCACCTACCGAGGGAACAGGGGACGAGCAGTACTTC.